Listed below are T cell receptor beta chains from one sample, sequenced in a study of T cell responses to AZD1222 COVID-19 vaccine. Sequenced by immunoSEQ multiplex PCR; TCRdb stores in-frame clones only, minus some. In the table there are 44,000 or so clones, 83% of which are singletons. Material: peripheral blood, obtained on day 0 of AZD1222 vaccination. Receptor source: an adult in good health. Both conserved end residues are trimmed from each CDR3. The order of the fields is CDR3 protein, CDR3 length, clone size, V gene. Some rows mark clone size as missing; the rest say once, few, many or name a class of expanded clone.

cdr3_aa: ASNSGVARSNQPQH
cdr3_length: 14
clone_size: few
v_call: TRBV28

cdr3_aa: ASIPGGGREQPQH
cdr3_length: 13
clone_size: once
v_call: TRBV28

cdr3_aa: ASSLRYLYGYT
cdr3_length: 11
clone_size: .
v_call: TRBV12-3/TRBV12-4

cdr3_aa: ASSTPRRGETQY
cdr3_length: 12
clone_size: .
v_call: TRBV19

cdr3_aa: ASSPLAPGMANYGYT
cdr3_length: 15
clone_size: once
v_call: TRBV18

cdr3_aa: ASSLGTGEINEQF
cdr3_length: 13
clone_size: .
v_call: TRBV7-8

cdr3_aa: ASSYQVPTYEQY
cdr3_length: 12
clone_size: .
v_call: TRBV6-2/TRBV6-3

cdr3_aa: ASSPGTGAYEQY
cdr3_length: 12
clone_size: .
v_call: TRBV3-1/TRBV3-2

cdr3_aa: ASSLDRANTEAF
cdr3_length: 12
clone_size: .
v_call: TRBV13

cdr3_aa: ASSLFRPSSDRCTDTQY
cdr3_length: 17
clone_size: .
v_call: TRBV28

cdr3_aa: ASSVASYTVKDTEAF
cdr3_length: 15
clone_size: .
v_call: TRBV9

cdr3_aa: ASSLVGTGPYEQY
cdr3_length: 13
clone_size: once
v_call: TRBV7-9

cdr3_aa: ASSQGQPNTEAF
cdr3_length: 12
clone_size: .
v_call: TRBV3-1/TRBV3-2

cdr3_aa: AGAGGTDTQY
cdr3_length: 10
clone_size: .
v_call: TRBV6-5

cdr3_aa: ASSLSAGYTDTQY
cdr3_length: 13
clone_size: .
v_call: TRBV28

cdr3_aa: ASSPILAGVADTQY
cdr3_length: 14
clone_size: once
v_call: TRBV18

cdr3_aa: ASSQGAGGEQGYT
cdr3_length: 13
clone_size: .
v_call: TRBV4-2

cdr3_aa: ASSLSETEAF
cdr3_length: 10
clone_size: .
v_call: TRBV5-5

cdr3_aa: ASSRGPGGFYGYT
cdr3_length: 13
clone_size: .
v_call: TRBV28

cdr3_aa: ASSLLAGVYNEQF
cdr3_length: 13
clone_size: once
v_call: TRBV11-2

cdr3_aa: ASSLENGPTPT
cdr3_length: 11
clone_size: .
v_call: TRBV5-5

cdr3_aa: ASTPGWREGPGELF
cdr3_length: 14
clone_size: .
v_call: TRBV5-5

cdr3_aa: ASKLTQNTEAF
cdr3_length: 11
clone_size: .
v_call: TRBV7-9

cdr3_aa: ASSSIGKSSYEQY
cdr3_length: 13
clone_size: .
v_call: TRBV6-5

cdr3_aa: ASSRTPAYEQY
cdr3_length: 11
clone_size: few
v_call: TRBV27

cdr3_aa: ASRTDRGGTGELF
cdr3_length: 13
clone_size: .
v_call: TRBV2

cdr3_aa: SVEVEGGGVEQY
cdr3_length: 12
clone_size: .
v_call: TRBV29-1

cdr3_aa: ASSPGTSGGDEQY
cdr3_length: 13
clone_size: few
v_call: TRBV18

cdr3_aa: ASDGGEETQY
cdr3_length: 10
clone_size: .
v_call: TRBV30

cdr3_aa: AWSVPPDRGESPLH
cdr3_length: 14
clone_size: .
v_call: TRBV30

cdr3_aa: ASSFKGVGTEAF
cdr3_length: 12
clone_size: .
v_call: TRBV7-2

cdr3_aa: ASSLEGTGVTGELF
cdr3_length: 14
clone_size: .
v_call: TRBV5-1

cdr3_aa: ASSPRVAGGPRETQY
cdr3_length: 15
clone_size: .
v_call: TRBV7-2

cdr3_aa: ASRRAGGASNQPQH
cdr3_length: 14
clone_size: .
v_call: TRBV28

cdr3_aa: ASSLGLAGGGLSTDTQY
cdr3_length: 17
clone_size: .
v_call: TRBV28

cdr3_aa: ASKAGAYEQY
cdr3_length: 10
clone_size: .
v_call: TRBV2

cdr3_aa: ASSERRGAF
cdr3_length: 9
clone_size: few
v_call: TRBV2

cdr3_aa: ASSLVRSPLH
cdr3_length: 10
clone_size: .
v_call: TRBV12-3/TRBV12-4

cdr3_aa: AWSVRRAGELF
cdr3_length: 11
clone_size: few
v_call: TRBV30

cdr3_aa: ATSRGGPSLYGYT
cdr3_length: 13
clone_size: .
v_call: TRBV19

cdr3_aa: ASSSGQGGYYNEQF
cdr3_length: 14
clone_size: .
v_call: TRBV5-4

cdr3_aa: ASSFDRGDTGELF
cdr3_length: 13
clone_size: few
v_call: TRBV7-8

cdr3_aa: ASSEIRGGGNNQPQH
cdr3_length: 15
clone_size: .
v_call: TRBV2

cdr3_aa: ASSLDMLAGVETQY
cdr3_length: 14
clone_size: .
v_call: TRBV11-2

cdr3_aa: ASSVAGEKGLF
cdr3_length: 11
clone_size: .
v_call: TRBV2

cdr3_aa: ASSQLDRVSNQPQH
cdr3_length: 14
clone_size: .
v_call: TRBV16

cdr3_aa: ASSPKQGGSYEQY
cdr3_length: 13
clone_size: .
v_call: TRBV18

cdr3_aa: AISESRDIGANVLT
cdr3_length: 14
clone_size: .
v_call: TRBV10-3

cdr3_aa: AWRRRTGPQH
cdr3_length: 10
clone_size: .
v_call: TRBV30

cdr3_aa: ASSLGWGQETQY
cdr3_length: 12
clone_size: .
v_call: TRBV28

cdr3_aa: ASSVNRGTGANVLT
cdr3_length: 14
clone_size: once
v_call: TRBV9

cdr3_aa: ASSVDGGTSQKLGELF
cdr3_length: 16
clone_size: once
v_call: TRBV9

cdr3_aa: ASTDSGRAGYEQY
cdr3_length: 13
clone_size: .
v_call: TRBV28

cdr3_aa: ASSAASNYGYT
cdr3_length: 11
clone_size: .
v_call: TRBV27

cdr3_aa: ASSPPNTGELF
cdr3_length: 11
clone_size: .
v_call: TRBV18

cdr3_aa: AIRLGQLNTEAF
cdr3_length: 12
clone_size: .
v_call: TRBV10-3

cdr3_aa: ASSLVQGSGNTIY
cdr3_length: 13
clone_size: .
v_call: TRBV5-1

cdr3_aa: ASSDRGQGWTGELF
cdr3_length: 14
clone_size: .
v_call: TRBV6-1